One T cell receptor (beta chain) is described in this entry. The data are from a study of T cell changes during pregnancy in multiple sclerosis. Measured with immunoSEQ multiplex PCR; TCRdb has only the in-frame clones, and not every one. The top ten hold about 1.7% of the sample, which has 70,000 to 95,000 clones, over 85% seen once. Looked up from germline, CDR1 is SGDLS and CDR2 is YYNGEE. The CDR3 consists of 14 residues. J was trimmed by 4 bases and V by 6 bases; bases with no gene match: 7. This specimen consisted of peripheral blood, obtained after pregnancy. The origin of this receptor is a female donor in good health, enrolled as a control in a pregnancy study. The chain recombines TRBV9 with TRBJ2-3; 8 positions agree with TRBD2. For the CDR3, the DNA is TGTGCCAGCAAGAGCGGGAGTGGTCCAGATACGCAGTATTTT. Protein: CASKSGSGPDTQYF.